This passage covers 10 T cell receptor beta chains from one sample sequenced in a study of early T cells in non-severe SARS-CoV-2 infection. TCRdb re-analysed the 5' RACE reads in MiXCR, keeping a single row per CDR3 protein. The sample has around 48,000 distinct CDR3 sequences, over 10% seen once. The sample was whole blood. All receptors come from an adult who was a healthcare worker with PCR-confirmed SARS-CoV-2 infection or an uninfected control (not recorded which).

The chain employs TRBV7-2 and TRBJ2-1, with TRBD2 matching over 15 bases. CDR3 length equals 14 residues. The germline V gene encodes CDR1 SGHTA and CDR2 FQGNSA. J lost 13 bases, V lost 5 bases, and 6 bases had no gene match. This CDR3 reads CASSLGTSGGSQFF. DNA of the CDR3: TGTGCCAGCAGCCTTGGGACTAGCGGGGGGAGCCAGTTCTTC. The full variable domain, completed using reference TRBV7-2 and TRBJ2-1, is GAGVSQSPSNKVTEKGKDVELRCDPISGHTALYWYRQSLGQGLEFLIYFQGNSAPDKSGLPSDRFSAERTGGSVSTLTIQRTQQEDSAVYLCASSLGTSGGSQFFGPGTRLTVL.

The rearrangement uses TRBV20-1 and TRBJ2-6; 7 bases are shared with TRBD1. After removal of 2 bases from V and 0 bases from J, the junction contained 7 bases not matched to a gene. This CDR3 spans 17 amino acids. The germline V gene encodes CDR1 DFQATT and CDR2 SNEGSKA (reference sequence). This CDR3 reads CSARNRGSHSGANVLTF. The CDR3 region has the DNA TGCAGTGCTAGAAACAGGGGTTCTCACTCTGGGGCCAACGTCCTGACTTTC.

This clonotype was detected many times. This sequence joins TRBV29-1 and TRBJ2-1; the D call may be TRBD1 or TRBD2 (5 bases each). Trimming took off 7 bases at V and 9 bases at J, with 13 bases between the two ends. Germline V gene sequence: CDR1 SQVTM, CDR2 ANQGSEA. This CDR3 contains 11 residues. DNA for the CDR3: TGCAGCGCCGTGGGGGATGGTGAGCAGTTCTTC. Its translation is CSAVGDGEQFF.

This clonotype was seen more than once but under ten times. V and J are TRBV29-1 and TRBJ2-1, with 9 bases identical to TRBD1. With 0 bases clipped from V and 1 base from J, the junction kept 7 bases outside the gene matches. CDR3 size: 17 residues. CDR1 is SQVTM, CDR2 ANQGSEA, per germline. The CDR3 DNA sequence: TGCAGCGTTGAAGACGTACAGGGGGCTCTATCCTACAATGAGCAGTTCTTC. Translated: CSVEDVQGALSYNEQFF.

This clonotype was observed at least ten times. The chain combines TRBV20-1 with TRBJ1-1; 8 nucleotides match TRBD1. J gave up 4 bases and V 2 bases, and 6 bases lay outside the gene matches. Germline V CDR1 and CDR2: DFQATT, SNEGSKA (reference sequence). The CDR3 spans 14 residues. As DNA, the CDR3 is TGCAGTGCTAGACAGGGGGCTAGGGGCACTGAAGCTTTCTTT. Its protein is CSARQGARGTEAFF.

This clonotype was counted at least ten times. CDR3 DNA: TGTGCCAGCGGGCTCGCACCCGAACGAGTTTTCTTT. Amino acids: CASGLAPERVFF. This chain uses TRBV7-9 with TRBJ1-1; no firm D call. CDR3 length: 12 amino acids. Germline V CDR1 and CDR2: SEHNR, FQNEAQ (reference sequence). Trimming removed 8 bases from V and 13 bases from J, with 20 bases in between.

V usage is TRBV29-1 and J usage is TRBJ1-1, with D perhaps TRBD1 (5 bases). This CDR3 comprises 10 residues. V dropped 7 bases and J dropped 6 bases, with 9 bases sitting between them. The germline V gene has CDR1 SQVTM and CDR2 ANQGSEA. CDR3 sequence reads: CSGRDAEAFF. CDR3 bases: TGCAGCGGGCGGGACGCTGAAGCTTTCTTT.

This clonotype showed up many times. V is TRBV6-5 and J is TRBJ2-1; perhaps TRBD2 as D (6 bases). This CDR3 has 15 residues. Germline CDR1 MNHEY, CDR2 SVGAGI. V lost 3 bases to trimming and J lost 8 bases, with 17 bases between them. The CDR3 reads CASSYSLLGGYEQFF. The CDR3 DNA sequence: TGTGCCAGCAGTTATTCACTACTGGGGGGATATGAGCAGTTCTTC.

This clonotype occurred a few times. The genes are TRBV18 and TRBJ1-1; D is unresolved. Germline V gene sequence: CDR1 KGHSH, CDR2 LQKENI. Between the trimmed V and J ends, which lost 2 bases and 8 bases, there was a span of 9 bases. The CDR3 runs to 12 residues. The CDR3 region has the DNA TGTGCCAGCTCACCATTCCCTAGCGAAGCTTTCTTT. It specifies CASSPFPSEAFF.

The chain combines TRBV12-3 or TRBV12-4 with TRBJ2-5; D gene ambiguous. CDR3 length: 12 amino acids. Trimming stripped 3 bases from V and 4 bases from J, with 6 bases between. CDR3 in DNA: TGTGCCAGCAGTTTTTCCTCAGAGACCCAGTACTTC. Translated: CASSFSSETQYF.